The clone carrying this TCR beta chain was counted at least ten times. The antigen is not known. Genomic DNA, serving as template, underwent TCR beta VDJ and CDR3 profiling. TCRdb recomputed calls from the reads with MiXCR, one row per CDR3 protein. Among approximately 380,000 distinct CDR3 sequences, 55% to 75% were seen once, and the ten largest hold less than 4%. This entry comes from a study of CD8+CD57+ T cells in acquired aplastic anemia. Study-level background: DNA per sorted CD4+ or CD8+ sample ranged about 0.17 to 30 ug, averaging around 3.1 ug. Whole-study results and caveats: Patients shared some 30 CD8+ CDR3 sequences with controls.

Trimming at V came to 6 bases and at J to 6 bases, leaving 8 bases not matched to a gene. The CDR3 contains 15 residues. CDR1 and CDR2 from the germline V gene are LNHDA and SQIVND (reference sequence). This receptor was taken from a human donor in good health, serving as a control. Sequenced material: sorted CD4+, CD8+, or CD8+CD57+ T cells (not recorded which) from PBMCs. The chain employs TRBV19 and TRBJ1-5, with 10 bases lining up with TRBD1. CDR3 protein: CASRGDRGKTQPQHF. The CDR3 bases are TGTGCCAGTAGGGGGGACAGGGGAAAAACTCAGCCCCAGCATTTT.